A selection of T cell receptor beta chains follows, all from one sample in a study of blood T cell repertoires in COVID-19. This table comes from immunoSEQ multiplex PCR, and its TCRdb copy is limited to in-frame clones, with some not included. The repertoire has around 320,000 clones, 88% of them found once; the top ten carry 5.5% to 8.5%. Specimen: peripheral blood. The receptors were sampled from a woman aged 30 to 39 who had recovered from COVID-19. Both conserved end residues are part of each CDR3. D genes are given only for firm matches. Not every row has a clone size; where given, it reads once, few, many or a size class.

j_gene: TRBJ2-7; d_gene: TRBD2; v_gene: TRBV6-2/TRBV6-3; abundance: -; len: 12; CDR3nt: TGTGCCAGCAGTGCCCGGGGGGGGGAGCAGTACTTC; CDR3aa: CASSARGGEQYF
j_gene: TRBJ2-1; d_gene: TRBD1; v_gene: TRBV5-1; abundance: -; len: 15; CDR3nt: TGCGCCAGCACTCCGAGGACAGGCCTAGGAAATGAGCAGTTCTTC; CDR3aa: CASTPRTGLGNEQFF
j_gene: TRBJ2-2; d_gene: TRBD1; v_gene: TRBV6-5; abundance: -; len: 15; CDR3nt: TGTGCCAGCAGCCCCGGGACAGGGAGGATCGGGGAGCTGTTTTTT; CDR3aa: CASSPGTGRIGELFF
j_gene: TRBJ2-2; d_gene: TRBD2; v_gene: TRBV7-9; abundance: -; len: 16; CDR3nt: TGTGCCAGCAGCTTAGCCCTAGCGGGGGACACCGGGGAGCTGTTTTTT; CDR3aa: CASSLALAGDTGELFF
j_gene: TRBJ1-1; d_gene: -; v_gene: TRBV7-9; abundance: -; len: 14; CDR3nt: TGTGCCAGCAGCTTGGCGGACTCGAACACTGAAGCTTTCTTT; CDR3aa: CASSLADSNTEAFF
j_gene: TRBJ1-3; d_gene: -; v_gene: TRBV5-5; abundance: -; len: 15; CDR3nt: TGTGCCAGCAGCTTGGGACAGGCCTCTGGAAACACCATATATTTT; CDR3aa: CASSLGQASGNTIYF
j_gene: TRBJ2-3; d_gene: TRBD2; v_gene: TRBV6-6; abundance: few; len: 18; CDR3nt: TGTGCCAGCAGTCGTACTAGCGGGGGGACGTTTAGCACAGATACGCAGTATTTT; CDR3aa: CASSRTSGGTFSTDTQYF
j_gene: TRBJ1-2; d_gene: -; v_gene: TRBV7-9; abundance: -; len: 14; CDR3nt: TGTGCCAGCAGTTCGATTACAGGGTATGATGGCTACACCTTC; CDR3aa: CASSSITGYDGYTF
j_gene: TRBJ2-1; d_gene: TRBD1; v_gene: TRBV6-1; abundance: few; len: 15; CDR3nt: TGTGCCAGCAGTGAAGGACAGGGGTGGTACAATGAGCAGTTCTTC; CDR3aa: CASSEGQGWYNEQFF
j_gene: TRBJ1-4; d_gene: TRBD1; v_gene: TRBV27; abundance: -; len: 14; CDR3nt: TGTGCCAGCACCAAGACAGGGGTTAATGAAAAACTGTTTTTT; CDR3aa: CASTKTGVNEKLFF
j_gene: TRBJ2-1; d_gene: -; v_gene: TRBV5-5; abundance: -; len: 14; CDR3nt: TGTGCCAGCAGCGTGGGTTCTGCCTACAATGAGCAGTTCTTC; CDR3aa: CASSVGSAYNEQFF
j_gene: TRBJ1-1; d_gene: TRBD1; v_gene: TRBV6-5; abundance: -; len: 14; CDR3nt: TGTGCCAGCAGTTTGACAGGGTCCGGCACTGAAGCTTTCTTT; CDR3aa: CASSLTGSGTEAFF
j_gene: TRBJ2-7; d_gene: TRBD1; v_gene: TRBV4-2; abundance: once; len: 15; CDR3nt: TGTGCCAGCAGCCCTACTACGTCCCTACAGGGGCAAAAGTACTTC; CDR3aa: CASSPTTSLQGQKYF
j_gene: TRBJ1-2; d_gene: TRBD1; v_gene: TRBV7-9; abundance: -; len: 14; CDR3nt: TGTGCCAGCAGCTTAGTACAGGGGGCTCGCGGCTACACCTTC; CDR3aa: CASSLVQGARGYTF
j_gene: TRBJ2-3; d_gene: TRBD2; v_gene: TRBV7-3; abundance: once; len: 16; CDR3nt: TGTGCCAGCAGCAGAACTAGCGGGGGGTTCGGAGATACGCAGTATTTT; CDR3aa: CASSRTSGGFGDTQYF
j_gene: TRBJ2-1; d_gene: TRBD1; v_gene: TRBV7-2; abundance: -; len: 14; CDR3nt: TGTGCCAGCAGTCCAGCCTCGGACAGGAATGAGCAGTTCTTC; CDR3aa: CASSPASDRNEQFF
j_gene: TRBJ1-5; d_gene: -; v_gene: TRBV12-3/TRBV12-4; abundance: -; len: 13; CDR3nt: TGTGCCAGCAGTTACCCAGGCAATCAGCCCCAGCATTTT; CDR3aa: CASSYPGNQPQHF
j_gene: TRBJ1-3; d_gene: -; v_gene: TRBV6-5; abundance: once; len: 13; CDR3nt: TGTGCCAGCAGTAAACTAGGTGAAAACACCATATATTTT; CDR3aa: CASSKLGENTIYF
j_gene: TRBJ2-1; d_gene: -; v_gene: TRBV28; abundance: -; len: 12; CDR3nt: TGTGCCAGCAGTGCCCTAGATAGCGGGCAGTTCTTC; CDR3aa: CASSALDSGQFF
j_gene: TRBJ1-6; d_gene: TRBD1; v_gene: TRBV19; abundance: -; len: 15; CDR3nt: TGTGCCAGTAGTCCCGGGACAGGGGGCAGTTCACCCCTCCACTTT; CDR3aa: CASSPGTGGSSPLHF
j_gene: TRBJ1-2; d_gene: -; v_gene: TRBV30; abundance: once; len: 12; CDR3nt: TGTGCCCAATGGAGGGGTAACTATGGCTACACCTTC; CDR3aa: CAQWRGNYGYTF
j_gene: TRBJ2-7; d_gene: TRBD2; v_gene: TRBV5-4; abundance: -; len: 14; CDR3nt: TGTGCCAGCAGCCCTGGGACTAGCGGGGGCGAGCAGTACTTC; CDR3aa: CASSPGTSGGEQYF
j_gene: TRBJ2-2; d_gene: TRBD2; v_gene: TRBV24-1; abundance: -; len: 16; CDR3nt: TGTGCCACCAGCCCTAGCGGGGGGCGTAACACCGGGGAGCTGTTTTTT; CDR3aa: CATSPSGGRNTGELFF
j_gene: TRBJ2-3; d_gene: -; v_gene: TRBV28; abundance: -; len: 14; CDR3nt: TGTGCCAGCAGTTTAAGGGCTCGGGAAGATACGCAGTATTTT; CDR3aa: CASSLRAREDTQYF
j_gene: TRBJ1-1; d_gene: -; v_gene: TRBV5-1; abundance: -; len: 14; CDR3nt: TGCGCCAGCAGCCCTAACCGGGGGAACACTGAAGCTTTCTTT; CDR3aa: CASSPNRGNTEAFF
j_gene: TRBJ1-1; d_gene: TRBD1; v_gene: TRBV11-2; abundance: -; len: 14; CDR3nt: TGTGCCAGCAGCCCACAGGGGATGAGCACTGAAGCTTTCTTT; CDR3aa: CASSPQGMSTEAFF
j_gene: TRBJ2-3; d_gene: TRBD1; v_gene: TRBV19; abundance: -; len: 14; CDR3nt: TGTGCCAGTGCCGGGACAGTGAGCACAGATACGCAGTATTTT; CDR3aa: CASAGTVSTDTQYF
j_gene: TRBJ1-1; d_gene: -; v_gene: TRBV19; abundance: -; len: 14; CDR3nt: TGTGCCAGTAGTCCTATTCAGGGGAGCACTGAAGCTTTCTTT; CDR3aa: CASSPIQGSTEAFF
j_gene: TRBJ2-2; d_gene: TRBD2; v_gene: TRBV6-5; abundance: -; len: 13; CDR3nt: TGTGCCAGCGCTCGGGGGGACACCGGGGAGCTGTTTTTT; CDR3aa: CASARGDTGELFF
j_gene: TRBJ2-1; d_gene: TRBD1; v_gene: TRBV15; abundance: -; len: 14; CDR3nt: TGTGCCACCAGCGACAGGGCGTTCTACGATGAGCAGTTCTTC; CDR3aa: CATSDRAFYDEQFF
j_gene: TRBJ2-5; d_gene: -; v_gene: TRBV7-9; abundance: -; len: 14; CDR3nt: TGTGCCAGCAGCTTAGGAGGAGCGGAAAAGACCCAGTACTTC; CDR3aa: CASSLGGAEKTQYF
j_gene: TRBJ1-2; d_gene: -; v_gene: TRBV18; abundance: -; len: 15; CDR3nt: TGTGCCAGCTCACCACAACAGGGCCTTAACTATGGCTACACCTTC; CDR3aa: CASSPQQGLNYGYTF
j_gene: TRBJ2-7; d_gene: TRBD2; v_gene: TRBV19; abundance: -; len: 18; CDR3nt: TGTGCCAGTAGTACTCGAGTGGGACTAGCGGGGTTCTCCTACGAGCAGTACTTC; CDR3aa: CASSTRVGLAGFSYEQYF
j_gene: TRBJ1-5; d_gene: -; v_gene: TRBV6-6; abundance: -; len: 15; CDR3nt: TGTGCCAGTTGGACCCGGGGGAATGGCAATCAGCCCCAGCATTTT; CDR3aa: CASWTRGNGNQPQHF
j_gene: TRBJ2-1; d_gene: -; v_gene: TRBV5-1; abundance: once; len: 15; CDR3nt: TGCGCCAGCAGCCCCGGACAGACCTCCTACAATGAGCAGTTCTTC; CDR3aa: CASSPGQTSYNEQFF
j_gene: TRBJ2-5; d_gene: -; v_gene: TRBV28; abundance: -; len: 15; CDR3nt: TGTGCCAGCAGTTCCTCGACAGCTGCCCAAGAGACCCAGTACTTC; CDR3aa: CASSSSTAAQETQYF
j_gene: TRBJ2-3; d_gene: -; v_gene: TRBV6-2/TRBV6-3; abundance: medium-sized; len: 14; CDR3nt: TGTGCCAGCAGTTCGTTACTAGCCACAGATACGCAGTATTTT; CDR3aa: CASSSLLATDTQYF
j_gene: TRBJ2-7; d_gene: -; v_gene: TRBV7-9; abundance: -; len: 14; CDR3nt: TGTGCCAGCAGCTTAGCGGGGGGAACCTACGAGCAGTACTTC; CDR3aa: CASSLAGGTYEQYF